The 27 T cell receptor beta chains given below trace back to one sample, sequenced in a study of T cell responses to AZD1222 COVID-19 vaccine (dated by TCRdb to the early 2020s). The meaning of the sample's time point label: baseline before first vaccination. The protocol used for the library was the immunoSEQ multiplex PCR assay. TCRdb retrieved this table from immuneACCESS and kept in-frame rearrangements only. Not all clones are present; in checked studies, unresolved V genes account for under half, and no reason is known for the remainder. This sample lists 80,000 to 100,000 clones; over 75% were detected once. The ten largest make up 4.5% to 6% of the sample. The sequencing here drew on peripheral blood, taken on day 0 of AZD1222 vaccination. These receptors all stem from an adult in good health.

This clone has only one observation. The CDR3 loop is CASSNSGTGYTEAFF. CDR3 bases: TGTGCCAGTAGTAACTCCGGGACAGGGTACACTGAAGCTTTCTTT. The J gene is TRBJ1-1, the V gene TRBV19; 9 positions match TRBD1. The V segment lost 4 bases and the J segment 3 bases; nucleotides outside the gene matches: 6. CDR3 length equals 15 residues. CDR1 is LNHDA and CDR2 is SQIVND in the germline V gene (reference sequence). The full variable domain, with the rest looked up from reference TRBV19 and TRBJ1-1, is DGGITQSPKYLFRKEGQNVTLSCEQNLNHDAMYWYRQDPGQGLRLIYYSQIVNDFQKGDIAEGYSVSREKKESFPLTVTSAQKNPTAFYLCASSNSGTGYTEAFFGQGTRLTVV.

The chain recombines TRBV28 with TRBJ1-3; no definite D call. V lost 6 bases, J lost 4 bases, and 16 bases lay in between. The CDR3 is made up of 15 amino acids. Germline loops: CDR1 MDHEN, CDR2 SYDVKM. The DNA of the CDR3 is TGTGCCAGCAGCCCAGTAGGGTCGAGGGGAAACACCATATATTTT. Translating it yields CASSPVGSRGNTIYF. Full variable domain (rest looked up from reference TRBV28 and TRBJ1-3): DVKVTQSSRYLVKRTGEKVFLECVQDMDHENMFWYRQDPGLGLRLIYFSYDVKMKEKGDIPEGYSVSREKKERFSLILESASTNQTSMYLCASSPVGSRGNTIYFGEGSWLTVV.

The chain carries TRBV5-8 and TRBJ2-1; D remains ambiguous. V was cut by 4 bases and J by 0 bases, with 8 bases left in between. The germline CDR1 and CDR2 sequences are SGHTS and YDEGEE. The CDR3 has 14 residues. This chain's CDR3 is CASSLLRSYNEQFF. In nucleotides, the CDR3 is TGTGCCAGCAGCCTTTTACGCTCCTACAATGAGCAGTTCTTC. Looking up the rest from reference TRBV5-8 and TRBJ2-1 gives the full variable domain: EAGVTQSPTHLIKTRGQQATLRCSPISGHTSVYWYQQALGLGLQFLLWYDEGEERNRGNFPPRFSGRQFPNYSSELNVNALELEDSALYLCASSLLRSYNEQFFGPGTRLTVL.

V gene TRBV19 combines with J gene TRBJ2-5; 8 nucleotides line up with TRBD1. This CDR3 region has 15 residues. The V gene end was trimmed by 4 bases and the J gene end by 5 bases; junction bases not matched to a gene: 9. Germline V gene sequence: CDR1 LNHDA, CDR2 SQIVND (reference sequence). The CDR3 reads CASSTARTGIETQYF. DNA of the CDR3: TGTGCCAGTAGTACCGCTCGGACAGGGATCGAGACCCAGTACTTC.

The chain uses TRBV9 and TRBJ1-6, with 7 bases fitting TRBD1. The length of the CDR3 is 13 residues. With 1 base clipped from V and 14 bases from J, the junction kept 6 bases outside the gene matches. Germline CDR1 SGDLS, CDR2 YYNGEE. CDR3 region: CASSVRQGEALHF. CDR3 nucleotides: TGTGCCAGCAGCGTACGACAGGGTGAGGCCCTCCACTTT.

The CDR3 protein is CASSVGISPSYEQYF. CDR3 sequence (DNA): TGTGCCAGCAGCGTAGGTATCTCACCTTCCTACGAGCAGTACTTC. The chain employs TRBV9 and TRBJ2-7; D uncertain. Deletions cut 0 bases from V and 1 base from J, with 11 bases between. The germline V gene encodes CDR1 SGDLS and CDR2 YYNGEE. The CDR3 loop spans 15 amino acids.

V gene TRBV30 combines with J gene TRBJ2-1; D unresolved. CDR3 length: 12 residues. Germline CDR1 and CDR2: GTSNPN and SVGIG (reference sequence). V lost 2 bases to trimming and J lost 3 bases, with 5 bases between them. The CDR3 reads CAWSLNYNEQFF. For the CDR3, the DNA is TGTGCCTGGAGTTTAAACTACAATGAGCAGTTCTTC.

The chain links TRBV19 to TRBJ1-1; D gene unclear. The CDR3 totals 11 residues. CDR1 is LNHDA, CDR2 SQIVND, per germline (reference sequence). Deletions cut 5 bases from V and 3 bases from J, with 4 bases between. The chain's CDR3 is CASSRDTEAFF. The CDR3 nucleotides read TGTGCCAGTAGTCGTGACACTGAAGCTTTCTTT.

The chain combines TRBV27 with TRBJ2-7; unclear D gene. The germline V gene has CDR1 MNHEY and CDR2 SMNVEV (reference sequence). V lost 5 bases and J 0 bases, leaving 8 bases between the germline ends. The CDR3 runs to 13 residues. This CDR3 is CASSGLFSYEQYF. Here the CDR3 DNA reads TGTGCCAGCAGTGGTCTTTTCTCCTACGAGCAGTACTTC.

This clone was recorded once. The genes are TRBV6-1 and TRBJ2-7, with D perhaps TRBD2 (5 bases). CDR3 size: 16 residues. V was trimmed by 1 base and J by 0 bases, leaving 13 bases between them. CDR1 and CDR2 from the germline V gene are MNHNS and SASEGT. The DNA of the CDR3 is TGTGCCAGCAGTGAAGTTGATGCTAGCCCCTCCTACGAGCAGTACTTC. Its translation is CASSEVDASPSYEQYF.

The chain has TRBV6-5 and TRBJ1-5; D call uncertain. CDR3 length equals 15 residues. The V gene lost 0 bases and the J gene lost 5 bases, with 11 bases spanning the gap. Germline V gene data show CDR1 as MNHEY and CDR2 as SVGAGI. The CDR3 loop reads CASSYSTGNDQPQHF. DNA for the CDR3: TGTGCCAGCAGTTACTCGACGGGGAACGATCAGCCCCAGCATTTT.

The rearrangement links TRBV6-5 to TRBJ2-1; D might be TRBD2 (6 bases). Trimming pared 8 bases from V and 5 bases from J, leaving 19 bases between. The CDR3 length is 15 residues. Germline V CDR1 and CDR2: MNHEY, SVGAGI. The CDR3 loop is CASGARLARDNEQFF. CDR3 in DNA: TGTGCCAGCGGGGCAAGGCTAGCGCGTGACAATGAGCAGTTCTTC.

The chain links TRBV4-1 to TRBJ1-2, with a tentative D call TRBD1 (5 bases). The CDR3 sequence is 13 residues long. V was pared by 5 bases and J by 5 bases, with 12 bases between. Germline V gene lookup returns CDR1 MGHRA and CDR2 YSYEKL. The CDR3 region is CASSGTGSYGYTF. DNA for the CDR3: TGCGCCAGCAGCGGGACTGGATCTTATGGCTACACCTTC.

This chain joins TRBV28 and TRBJ1-2, with D unclear. Trimming cost V 5 bases and J 0 bases, with 19 bases left between them. Germline loops: CDR1 MDHEN, CDR2 SYDVKM. The CDR3 contains 17 residues. CDR3 residues: CASSPLVPRRTNYGYTF. DNA for the CDR3: TGTGCCAGCAGTCCTCTCGTACCGAGAAGGACTAACTATGGCTACACCTTC.

This clone was counted between two and nine times. The chain joins TRBV7-9 to TRBJ2-7, with 8 bases fitting TRBD1. The germline V gene encodes CDR1 SEHNR and CDR2 FQNEAQ (reference sequence). The length of the CDR3 is 17 residues. V was pared by 2 bases and J by 1 base, with 10 bases of the junction left unmatched. Written as DNA, the CDR3 is TGTGCCAGCAGCTTACCCATTGGGACAGGAACGTCCTACGAGCAGTACTTC. Its protein is CASSLPIGTGTSYEQYF.

This clone was seen once. The chain uses TRBV9 and TRBJ1-5; D remains ambiguous. Trimming removed 2 bases at V and 0 bases at J, with 9 bases between. CDR3 length equals 15 residues. The germline gives CDR1 SGDLS, CDR2 YYNGEE. The CDR3 coding sequence is TGTGCCAGCAGCGTGGCAGGCCATAGCAATCAGCCCCAGCATTTT. Translated: CASSVAGHSNQPQHF. The full variable domain, completed using reference TRBV9 and TRBJ1-5, is DSGVTQTPKHLITATGQRVTLRCSPRSGDLSVYWYQQSLDQGLQFLIQYYNGEERAKGNILERFSAQQFPDLHSELNLSSLELGDSALYFCASSVAGHSNQPQHFGDGTRLSIL.

The gene calls are TRBV7-9 and TRBJ2-1, with 7 positions matching TRBD2. V shed 8 bases and J 7 bases; nucleotides not matched to a gene: 11. Germline values: CDR1 SEHNR, CDR2 FQNEAQ (reference sequence). There are 14 residues in the CDR3. The CDR3 reads CASGGETIKNEQFF. In nucleotides, the CDR3 is TGTGCCAGCGGGGGGGAGACCATTAAAAATGAGCAGTTCTTC.

The V call is TRBV5-1, the J call TRBJ2-5; TRBD2 matches at 9 bases. V trimming: 4 bases; J trimming: 5 bases; junction bases outside the gene matches: 12. Germline CDR1 and CDR2: SGHRS and YFSETQ. The CDR3 contains 16 residues. The CDR3 here is CASSQGTSGLLETQYF. The DNA of the CDR3 is TGCGCCAGCAGCCAGGGCACTAGCGGGTTGTTGGAGACCCAGTACTTC. Looking up the rest from reference TRBV5-1 and TRBJ2-5 gives the full variable domain: KAGVTQTPRYLIKTRGQQVTLSCSPISGHRSVSWYQQTPGQGLQFLFEYFSETQRNKGNFPGRFSGRQFSNSRSEMNVSTLELGDSALYLCASSQGTSGLLETQYFGPGTRLLVL.

The V gene is TRBV23-1, the J gene TRBJ2-1; the match to TRBD1 covers 7 bases. TRBV23-1 is an ORF, with its function uncertain. CDR3 length: 18 amino acids. Unmatched junction bases numbered 12, after V lost 0 bases and J lost 4 bases. CDR3 in DNA: TGCGCCAGCAGTCAATCGAAAACTACAGGGGAACGATACAATGAGCAGTTCTTC. Its translation is CASSQSKTTGERYNEQFF.

The gene calls are TRBV11-3 and TRBJ2-1; D is possibly TRBD2 (5 bases). Germline CDR1 SGHNT, CDR2 YENEEA. CDR3 length equals 15 residues. Trimming left V 3 bases short and J 0 bases short, with 9 bases between. CDR3 coding DNA: TGTGCCAGCAGCTTTAGCGTCGTCTCCTACAATGAGCAGTTCTTC. Translation: CASSFSVVSYNEQFF.

The V gene is TRBV5-1, the J gene TRBJ1-4; 9 nucleotides align to TRBD1. V shed 0 bases and J 8 bases; nucleotides not matched to a gene: 8. CDR1 and CDR2 from the germline V gene are SGHRS and YFSETQ. The CDR3 runs 16 residues. The DNA of the CDR3 is TGCGCCAGCAGCTTGGCCAACGGACAGGGGAGCGAAAAACTGTTTTTT. This sequence encodes CASSLANGQGSEKLFF. The full variable domain, with the rest looked up from reference TRBV5-1 and TRBJ1-4, is KAGVTQTPRYLIKTRGQQVTLSCSPISGHRSVSWYQQTPGQGLQFLFEYFSETQRNKGNFPGRFSGRQFSNSRSEMNVSTLELGDSALYLCASSLANGQGSEKLFFGSGTQLSVL.

The rearrangement uses TRBV27 and TRBJ1-4, with 7 positions matching TRBD1. The V gene's germline CDR1 is MNHEY and CDR2 SMNVEV (reference sequence). CDR3 length equals 13 residues. V shed 2 bases and J 8 bases; nucleotides not matched to a gene: 2. CDR3 coding DNA: TGTGCCAGCAGTTTAAAGACAGGGGAAAAACTGTTTTTT. As protein: CASSLKTGEKLFF. Drawing the rest from reference TRBV27 and TRBJ1-4, the complete variable domain is EAQVTQNPRYLITVTGKKLTVTCSQNMNHEYMSWYRQDPGLGLRQIYYSMNVEVTDKGDVPEGYKVSRKEKRNFPLILESPSPNQTSLYFCASSLKTGEKLFFGSGTQLSVL.

The rearrangement joins TRBV11-3 to TRBJ2-7, with a possible D match to TRBD1 (5 bases). Germline-derived CDR1 and CDR2 are SGHNT and YENEEA. Trimming took off 4 bases at V and 3 bases at J, with 13 bases between the two ends. CDR3 length equals 14 residues. The DNA of the CDR3 is TGTGCCAGCAGCTCGAGTCAGGGCAGCTACGAGCAGTACTTC. Translated, it gives CASSSSQGSYEQYF.

The V gene is TRBV27, the J gene TRBJ1-1, with TRBD1 matching 9 bases. The CDR3 extends over 15 amino acids. Germline V gene lookup returns CDR1 MNHEY and CDR2 SMNVEV (reference sequence). The V and J ends lost 6 bases and 6 bases, in that order; junction bases with no gene match: 11. CDR3 loop: CASSPTGGSLPEAFF. The CDR3 DNA follows: TGTGCCAGCAGCCCGACAGGGGGTTCCCTACCTGAAGCTTTCTTT.

The genes are TRBV5-1 and TRBJ2-5; D is unresolved. This CDR3 region has 14 residues. From germline, CDR1 is SGHRS and CDR2 YFSETQ. V was cut by 0 bases and J by 4 bases, with 10 bases left in between. The CDR3 sequence is CASSLALVGETQYF. As DNA, the CDR3 is TGCGCCAGCAGCTTGGCCCTCGTGGGAGAGACCCAGTACTTC.

This clone was counted only a few times. V gene TRBV4-2 combines with J gene TRBJ1-2; the D gene is possibly TRBD1 (5 bases). Germline CDR1 LGHNA, CDR2 YNFKEQ. V was cut by 0 bases and J by 6 bases, with 14 bases left in between. This CDR3 spans 15 amino acids. CDR3 amino acids: CASSQEGDGGNGYTF. The CDR3 DNA reads TGTGCCAGCAGCCAAGAGGGGGACGGGGGTAATGGCTACACCTTC.

The V and J genes are TRBV6-2 or TRBV6-3 and TRBJ2-5, with D uncertain. The germline V gene encodes CDR1 MNHEY and CDR2 SVGEGT. CDR3 size: 12 residues. V lost 5 bases, J lost 5 bases, and 9 bases lay in between. CDR3 protein: CASSAQPETQYF. CDR3 nucleotide sequence: TGTGCCAGCAGTGCACAGCCGGAGACCCAGTACTTC.